This T cell receptor (beta chain) was profiled in a study of cytotoxic CD8 clonotypes in ibrutinib-treated CLL (dated by TCRdb to 2020 to 2023). Regarding the study in general: In this cohort, 15 or so patients were treatment-naive and approximately 10 were relapsed/refractory, while about 17 had unmutated IGHV. Responses were partial in some 24 patients and complete in 2; after median around 72 months follow-up, around 15 stayed in remission and approximately twelve progressed. Samples at response were collected after a median of approximately twelve months of treatment, with a range of roughly 6 to 40 months. Samples averaged around 280,000 productive templates and more than 85,000 productive rearrangements. Longitudinal samples were obtainable from about 30% of the roughly 90 participants in the trial. Cryopreserved peripheral blood mononuclear cells were collected before treatment, at response, and at either disease progression or sustained remission. Every remission and progressive disease sample was obtained while ibrutinib was still being received by the patients. General findings and caveats noted by the study authors: Lymph node repertoires were not examined, and the timing of sampling was not matched between patients in sustained remission and those whose disease progressed. At baseline, clonality was higher than in age-matched healthy donors and showed a strong correlation with circulating CD8+ T-cell counts. At ibrutinib response clonality went up, during sustained remission it held steady, and at progression it dropped back toward baseline. Public clonotypes were rare and either contracted or stayed stable during treatment, and the rise in clonality at ibrutinib response reflected the expansion of private clonotypes.

A MiSeq instrument was used for deep resolution sequencing, which targeted depths ranging from 1 in 1 million up to 1 in 200,000 T cells, with coverage averaging 10x for each clonotype. The immunoSEQ hsTCRB Kit was used to generate TCR beta libraries. For the original study's pipeline: ImmunoSEQ Data Assistant and ImmunoSEQ Analyzer were used for data analysis, and V, D and J genes were assigned according to IMGT definitions. Clonality was computed as one minus normalized Shannon entropy of productive rearrangement frequencies, ranging from 0 to 1. Only overrepresented clonotypes making up at least 0.05% of the repertoire of each patient were included in the public clonotype analysis. Fewer than 15 repertoires from age-matched healthy donors, obtained from immuneACCESS, served as clonality controls. The source is immuneACCESS, and TCRdb retained only in-frame sequences with V and J called. Part of the clones is not carried over; for the studies checked, unresolved V genes explain less than half of this, and the remainder is unexplained. V, J and clone size derive from that table, while D and trimming were established from the DNA sequence. The sample has some 140,000 clones on record, approximately 89% of them singletons. The top ten clones comprise 10% to 11% of the sample.

In the case of this clone: No cognate antigen has been identified for it. No base quality information exists; no much larger clone differs at one position.

What the time point label conveys for this sample: approximately eleven months on ibrutinib. For TCR beta library preparation, roughly 2 micrograms of genomic DNA were extracted from the cryopreserved PBMCs. Longitudinal blood samples from CLL patients on ibrutinib monotherapy were analyzed using high-throughput TCR beta sequencing. The patients were enrolled in a single-center, open-label phase 2 trial of ibrutinib monotherapy. The source material was PBMCs, sampled after 12 months of ibrutinib treatment. This TCR was recovered from a human donor with chronic lymphocytic leukemia.

The DNA sequence is TGTGCCAGCAGCTTATCAAGGACGGCTGAAGCTTTCTTT. The resulting protein is CASSLSRTAEAFF. The rearranged chain carries TRBV11-2 and TRBJ1-1, with the D gene too uncertain to name. Relative to germline, V is 2 bases shorter and J is 6 bases shorter, with 10 bases between their ends. The CDR1 and CDR2 encoded by the germline V gene are SGHAT and FQNNGV. The CDR3, cysteine through phenylalanine, is 13 amino acids long. Only the CDR3 DNA stays, 39 bases, in frame from base 1.